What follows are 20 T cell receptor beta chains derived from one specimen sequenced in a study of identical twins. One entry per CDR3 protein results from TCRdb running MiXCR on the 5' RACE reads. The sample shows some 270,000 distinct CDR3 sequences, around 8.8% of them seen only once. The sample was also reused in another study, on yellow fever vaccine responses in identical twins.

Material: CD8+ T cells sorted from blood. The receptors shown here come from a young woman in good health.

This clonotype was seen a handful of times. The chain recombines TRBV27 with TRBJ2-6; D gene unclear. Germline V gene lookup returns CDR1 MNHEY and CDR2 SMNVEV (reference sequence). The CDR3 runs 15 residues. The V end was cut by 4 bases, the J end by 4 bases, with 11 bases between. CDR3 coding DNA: TGTGCCAGCAGTTCCGGGTTCATCGGGGCCAACGTCCTGACTTTC. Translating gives CASSSGFIGANVLTF.

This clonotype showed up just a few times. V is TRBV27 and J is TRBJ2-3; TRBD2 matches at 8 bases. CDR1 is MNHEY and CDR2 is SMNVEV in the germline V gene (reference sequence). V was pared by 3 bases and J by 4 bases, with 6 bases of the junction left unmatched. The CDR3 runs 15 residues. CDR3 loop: CASSFGGRYADTQYF. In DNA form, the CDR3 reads TGTGCCAGCAGTTTTGGCGGGAGGTACGCAGATACGCAGTATTTT.

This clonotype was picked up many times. The CDR3, as DNA: TGTGCCAGCAGCCGGGACAGGGCCGAGCAGTACTTC. Protein: CASSRDRAEQYF. The chain combines TRBV28 with TRBJ2-7; 9 bases align to TRBD1. Trimming cost V 6 bases and J 6 bases; bases outside gene matches: 3. The CDR3 has 12 amino acids. Per germline, CDR1 MDHEN and CDR2 SYDVKM.

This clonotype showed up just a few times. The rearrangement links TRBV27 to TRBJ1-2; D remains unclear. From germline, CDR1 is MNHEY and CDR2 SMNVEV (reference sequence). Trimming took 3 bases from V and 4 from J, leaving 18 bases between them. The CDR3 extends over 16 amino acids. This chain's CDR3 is CASSFGPPGGLYGYTF. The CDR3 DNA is TGTGCCAGCAGTTTTGGACCCCCAGGAGGTCTCTATGGCTACACCTTC.

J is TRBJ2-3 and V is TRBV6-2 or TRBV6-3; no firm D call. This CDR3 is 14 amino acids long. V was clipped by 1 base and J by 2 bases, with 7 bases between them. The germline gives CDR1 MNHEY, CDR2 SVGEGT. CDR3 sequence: CASSYWSTTDTQYF. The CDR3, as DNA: TGTGCCAGCAGTTACTGGTCTACCACAGATACGCAGTATTTT.

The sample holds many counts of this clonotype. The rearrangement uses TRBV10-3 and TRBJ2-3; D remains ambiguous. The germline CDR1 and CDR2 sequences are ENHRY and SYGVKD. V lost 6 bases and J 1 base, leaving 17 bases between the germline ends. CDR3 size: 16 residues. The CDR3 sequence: CAISAVRASGTDTQYF. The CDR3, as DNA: TGTGCCATCAGCGCGGTTAGGGCCTCCGGCACAGATACGCAGTATTTT.

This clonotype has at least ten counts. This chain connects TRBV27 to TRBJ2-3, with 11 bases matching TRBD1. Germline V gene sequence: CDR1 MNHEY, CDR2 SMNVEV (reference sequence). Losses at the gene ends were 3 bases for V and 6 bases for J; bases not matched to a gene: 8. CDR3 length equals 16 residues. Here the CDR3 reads CASSLGQGDLRDTQYF. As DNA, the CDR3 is TGTGCCAGCAGTTTGGGACAGGGGGACCTTCGGGATACGCAGTATTTT.

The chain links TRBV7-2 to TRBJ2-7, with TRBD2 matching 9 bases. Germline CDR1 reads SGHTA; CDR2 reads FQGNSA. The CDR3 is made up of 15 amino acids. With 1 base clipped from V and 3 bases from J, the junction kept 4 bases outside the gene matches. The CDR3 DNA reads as TGTGCCAGCAGCTTAGTAAGACTAGCGGACTACGAGCAGTACTTC. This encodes CASSLVRLADYEQYF.

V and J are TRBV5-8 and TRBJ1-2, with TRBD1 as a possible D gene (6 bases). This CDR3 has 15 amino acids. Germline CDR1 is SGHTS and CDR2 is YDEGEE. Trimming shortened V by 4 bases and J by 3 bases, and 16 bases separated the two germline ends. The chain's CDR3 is CASSGGTGIHYGYTF. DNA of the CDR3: TGTGCCAGCAGCGGGGGAACAGGGATACACTATGGCTACACCTTC.

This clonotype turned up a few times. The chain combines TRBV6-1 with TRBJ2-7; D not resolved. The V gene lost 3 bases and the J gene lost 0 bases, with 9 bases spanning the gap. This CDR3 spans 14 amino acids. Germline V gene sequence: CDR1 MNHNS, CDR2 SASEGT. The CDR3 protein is CASSDRPISYEQYF. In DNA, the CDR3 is TGTGCCAGCAGTGACCGCCCTATCTCCTACGAGCAGTACTTC.

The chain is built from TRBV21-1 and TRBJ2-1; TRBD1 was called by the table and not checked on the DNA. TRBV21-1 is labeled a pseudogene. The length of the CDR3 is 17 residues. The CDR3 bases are TGTGCCAGCAGGAAAGCACCGCGCGGACAGGAGAACAATGAGCAGTTCTTC. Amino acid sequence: CASRKAPRGQENNEQFF.

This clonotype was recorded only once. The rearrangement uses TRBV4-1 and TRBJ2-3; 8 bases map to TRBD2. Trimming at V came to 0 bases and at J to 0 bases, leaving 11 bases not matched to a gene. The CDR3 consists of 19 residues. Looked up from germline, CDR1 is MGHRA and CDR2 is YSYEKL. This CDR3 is CASSQDSSGGTSSTDTQYF. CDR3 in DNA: TGCGCCAGCAGCCAAGATTCCAGCGGGGGCACCTCTAGCACAGATACGCAGTATTTT.

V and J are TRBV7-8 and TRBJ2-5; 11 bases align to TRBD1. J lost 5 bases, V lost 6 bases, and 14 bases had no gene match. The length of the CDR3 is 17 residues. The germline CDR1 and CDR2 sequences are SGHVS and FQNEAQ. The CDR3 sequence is CASRLPFWDRGLETQYF. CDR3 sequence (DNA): TGTGCCAGCAGGTTACCATTCTGGGACAGGGGGTTGGAGACCCAGTACTTC.

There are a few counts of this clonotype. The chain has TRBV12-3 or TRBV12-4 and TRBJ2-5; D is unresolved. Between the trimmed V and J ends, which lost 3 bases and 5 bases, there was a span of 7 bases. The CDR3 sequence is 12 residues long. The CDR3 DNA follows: TGTGCCAGCAGTTTCGGTTGGGAGACCCAGTACTTC. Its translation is CASSFGWETQYF.

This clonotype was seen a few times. CDR3 protein: CSARVGGIEQYF. The DNA of the CDR3 is TGCAGTGCTAGAGTGGGGGGGATCGAGCAGTACTTC. The chain uses TRBV20-1 and TRBJ2-7; 7 nucleotides line up with TRBD2. The CDR3 consists of 12 residues. Looked up from germline, CDR1 is DFQATT and CDR2 is SNEGSKA (reference sequence). The V segment lost 1 base and the J segment 6 bases; nucleotides outside the gene matches: 3.

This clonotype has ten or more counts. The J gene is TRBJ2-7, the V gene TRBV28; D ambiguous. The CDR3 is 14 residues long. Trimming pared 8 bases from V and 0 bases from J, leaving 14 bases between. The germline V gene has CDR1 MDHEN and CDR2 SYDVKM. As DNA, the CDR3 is TGTGCCAGCCGTCTTAAGTTTAGCTCCTACGAGCAGTACTTC. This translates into CASRLKFSSYEQYF.

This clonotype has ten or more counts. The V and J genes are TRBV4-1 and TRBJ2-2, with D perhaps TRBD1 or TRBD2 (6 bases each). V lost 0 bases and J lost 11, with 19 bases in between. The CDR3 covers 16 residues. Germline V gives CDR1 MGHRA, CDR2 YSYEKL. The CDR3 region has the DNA TGCGCCAGCAGCCAAGATCCGGGACTGGGGACAACCGAGCTGTTTTTT. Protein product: CASSQDPGLGTTELFF.

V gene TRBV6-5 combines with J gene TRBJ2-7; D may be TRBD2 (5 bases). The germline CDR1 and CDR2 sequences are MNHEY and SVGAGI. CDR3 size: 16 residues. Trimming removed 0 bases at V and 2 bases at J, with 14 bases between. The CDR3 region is CASSYSAGFVPYEQYF. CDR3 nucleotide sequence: TGTGCCAGCAGTTACTCGGCGGGTTTCGTACCCTACGAGCAGTACTTC.

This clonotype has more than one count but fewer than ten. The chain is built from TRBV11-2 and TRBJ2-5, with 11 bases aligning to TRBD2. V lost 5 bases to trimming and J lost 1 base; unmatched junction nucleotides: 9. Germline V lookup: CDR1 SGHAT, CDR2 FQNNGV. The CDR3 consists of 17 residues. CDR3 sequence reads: CASSLSWTSGSQETQYF. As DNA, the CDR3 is TGTGCCAGCAGCCTCAGCTGGACTAGCGGGTCCCAAGAGACCCAGTACTTC. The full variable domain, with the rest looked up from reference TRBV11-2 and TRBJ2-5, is EAGVAQSPRYKIIEKRQSVAFWCNPISGHATLYWYQQILGQGPKLLIQFQNNGVVDDSQLPKDRFSAERLKGVDSTLKIQPAKLEDSAVYLCASSLSWTSGSQETQYFGPGTRLLVL.

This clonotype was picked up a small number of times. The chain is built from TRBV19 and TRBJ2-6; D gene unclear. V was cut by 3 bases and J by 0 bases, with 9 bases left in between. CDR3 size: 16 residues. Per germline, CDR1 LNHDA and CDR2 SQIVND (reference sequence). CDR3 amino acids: CASSIDKGSGANVLTF. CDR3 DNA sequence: TGTGCCAGTAGTATCGACAAGGGCTCTGGGGCCAACGTCCTGACTTTC.